This TCR beta chain was captured in a study of a mutant IDH1 vaccine in newly diagnosed glioma (dated by TCRdb to the early 2020s). Regarding the complete study: Across visits V03 through V10, patients got a total of eight vaccinations, given in weeks 1, 3, 5, 7, 11, 15, 19 and 23. Of the approximately 30 treated patients, around 62% were male and around 40% were female, and a mean age of approximately 40 years was recorded. Prior to enrollment, standard therapy consisting of radiotherapy alone, temozolomide alone, or radiochemotherapy with temozolomide had been administered to patients, with the combination being received by most patients. Six visits were used for peripheral blood collection: V03 (baseline), V05, V07, V10, V12 and V13. Vaccination started 4-6 weeks after radiotherapy alone, or was given together with temozolomide cycles in the groups whose treatment included chemotherapy. For exploratory analyses, longitudinal TCRB deep sequencing was carried out in about 25 treated patients wherever samples were available.

The CDR3, from cysteine to phenylalanine, totals 16 residues. Only the CDR3 DNA is retained, 48 bases long and in frame from the first base. V lost 5 bases and J lost 0 bases, and the count of bases not matched to a germline gene is 6. From the germline V gene, CDR1 is SGHAT and CDR2 is FQNNGV. This clone showed up just a few times. This clone's antigen is unknown. Base qualities are not at hand, and no much larger clone is one base apart. The library was generated by the immunoSEQ multiplex PCR assay. Rearranged TCR beta chain sequences were amplified with the hsTCRB Kit following the manufacturer's protocol. An Illumina MiSeq was used to sequence the TCRB libraries. In the authors' own workflow: The proprietary platform of the kit vendor was used for demultiplexing, trimming and gene mapping. The immuneACCESS repertoire file appears here via TCRdb, limited to in-frame rearrangements. These files lack a portion of the clones; in checked studies, under half of the deficit traces to unresolved V genes, and the cause of the others is not known. The V and J calls and clone size come from that table; D and trimming were worked out from the DNA. The table for this sample lists roughly 34,000 clones; roughly 50% of them were counted only once. The biggest ten clones account for roughly 11% of the sample.

The label giving this sample's time point can be read as: week 5, during vaccination. Each vaccine dose was 300 ug of a 20-mer mutant IDH1 peptide in Montanide, given subcutaneously with topical imiquimod. Donors had newly diagnosed WHO grade 3 or 4 IDH1-mutant astrocytomas with loss of nuclear ATRX. The samples were drawn from NOA16, a multicentre, single-arm, open-label phase I trial in Germany that tested a mutant IDH1 peptide vaccine in humans for the first time. Genomic DNA for TCRB sequencing was extracted from EDTA blood using the DNeasy Blood and Tissue Kit. What the authors observed across the whole study: The authors stated that sample limitations prevented analyses of patient blood samples from being reproduced. Availability determined which PBMC samples were chosen for TCRB deep sequencing. Vaccine-induced immune responses across multiple MHC alleles were detected in roughly 94% of patients. Pseudoprogression seemed to be unrelated to changes in the top peripheral T cell clonotypes found by TCRB sequencing.

The TCR sequence derives from a woman between 18 and 29 years old with glioma. Sequencing used PBMCs, obtained from a glioma patient whose treatment included an IDH1 peptide vaccine. The sequence is built from TRBV11-2 and TRBJ2-5; 10 nucleotides in the junction match TRBD2. Here the CDR3 is given as CASSLGLAAYQETQYF. The nucleotide sequence is TGTGCCAGCAGCCTCGGACTAGCGGCGTACCAAGAGACCCAGTACTTC.